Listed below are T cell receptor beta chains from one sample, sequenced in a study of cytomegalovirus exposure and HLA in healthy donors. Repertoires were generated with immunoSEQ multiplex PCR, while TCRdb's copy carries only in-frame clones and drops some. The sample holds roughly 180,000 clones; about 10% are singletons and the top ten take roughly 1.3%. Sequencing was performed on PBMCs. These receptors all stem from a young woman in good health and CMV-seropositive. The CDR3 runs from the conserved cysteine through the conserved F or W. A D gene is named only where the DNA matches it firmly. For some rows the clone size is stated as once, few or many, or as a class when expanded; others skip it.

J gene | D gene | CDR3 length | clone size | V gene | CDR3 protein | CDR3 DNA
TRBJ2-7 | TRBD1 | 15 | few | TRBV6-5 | CASSYAGTGAYEQYF | TGTGCCAGCAGTTACGCCGGGACAGGGGCCTACGAGCAGTACTTC
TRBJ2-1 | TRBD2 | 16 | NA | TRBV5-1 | CASSLGSGNYNNEQFF | TGCGCCAGCAGCTTGGGGAGCGGGAATTACAACAATGAGCAGTTCTTC
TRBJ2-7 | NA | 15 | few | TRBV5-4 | CASSAKRGGGYEQYF | TGTGCCAGCAGCGCCAAGAGGGGGGGAGGCTACGAGCAGTACTTC
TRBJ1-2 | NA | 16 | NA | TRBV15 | CATSRDLRGATLGYTF | TGTGCCACCAGCAGAGATTTGCGGGGGGCAACCTTGGGCTACACCTTC
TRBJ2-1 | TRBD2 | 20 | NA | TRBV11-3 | CASSEGPTLAGGSSYNEQFF | TGTGCCAGCAGCGAAGGGCCTACCCTAGCGGGGGGGAGCTCCTACAATGAGCAGTTCTTC
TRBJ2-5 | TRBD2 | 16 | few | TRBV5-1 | CASSFGTSGIGETQYF | TGCGCCAGCAGCTTCGGAACTAGCGGGATCGGGGAGACCCAGTACTTC
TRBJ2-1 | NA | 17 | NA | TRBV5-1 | CASSLGFTWSSYNEQFF | TGCGCCAGCAGCTTGGGCTTTACCTGGAGCTCCTACAATGAGCAGTTCTTC
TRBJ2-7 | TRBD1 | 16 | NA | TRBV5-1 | CASSATSTGASYEQYF | TGCGCCAGCAGCGCTACTTCCACAGGGGCCTCCTACGAGCAGTACTTC
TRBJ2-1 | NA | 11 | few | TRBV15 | CATGTFGEQFF | TGTGCCACTGGGACTTTCGGTGAGCAGTTCTTC
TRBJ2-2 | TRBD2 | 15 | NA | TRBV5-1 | CASSLTSGNTGELFF | TGCGCCAGCAGCTTGACTAGCGGTAACACCGGGGAGCTGTTTTTT
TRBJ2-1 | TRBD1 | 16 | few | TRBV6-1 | CASSGPTGGQYNEQFF | TGTGCCAGCAGTGGGCCTACAGGGGGCCAGTACAATGAGCAGTTCTTC
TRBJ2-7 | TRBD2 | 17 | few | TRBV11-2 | CASSPLSRSGRSYEQYF | TGTGCCAGCAGCCCTCTCTCCCGTAGCGGGAGGTCTTACGAGCAGTACTTC
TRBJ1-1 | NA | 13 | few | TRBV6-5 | CASRQGSRNEAFF | TGTGCCAGCAGACAGGGTAGCCGCAATGAAGCTTTCTTT
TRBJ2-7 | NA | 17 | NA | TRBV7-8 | CASSPRVGGPASYEQYF | TGTGCCAGCAGCCCCCGAGTCGGGGGACCGGCCTCCTACGAGCAGTACTTC
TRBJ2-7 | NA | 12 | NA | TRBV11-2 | CASSSQSGEQYF | TGTGCCAGCAGCTCACAGTCTGGTGAGCAGTACTTC
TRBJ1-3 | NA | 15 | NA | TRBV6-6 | CASISSLSSGNTIYF | TGTGCCAGCATCTCAAGCTTGAGCTCTGGAAACACCATATATTTT
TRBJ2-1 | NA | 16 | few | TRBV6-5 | CASSSRVAVSYNEQFF | TGTGCCAGCAGTTCCCGGGTAGCGGTCTCCTACAATGAGCAGTTCTTC
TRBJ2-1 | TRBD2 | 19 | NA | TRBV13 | CASSPRTSGRVSSYNEQFF | TGTGCCAGCAGCCCTAGGACTAGCGGGAGAGTCAGCTCCTACAATGAGCAGTTCTTC
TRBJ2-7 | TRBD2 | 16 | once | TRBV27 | CASSLLGAGLSYEQYF | TGTGCCAGCAGTTTGCTCGGAGCGGGACTCTCCTACGAGCAGTACTTC
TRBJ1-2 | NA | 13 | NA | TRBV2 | CASSEAVNYGYTF | TGTGCCAGCAGTGAGGCGGTAAACTATGGCTACACCTTC
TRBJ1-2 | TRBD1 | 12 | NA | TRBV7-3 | CASSLGQGGYTF | TGTGCCAGCAGCCTCGGACAGGGAGGCTACACCTTC
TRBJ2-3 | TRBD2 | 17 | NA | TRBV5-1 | CASSFPNHSGSTDTQYF | TGCGCCAGCAGCTTCCCGAACCATAGCGGGTCCACAGATACGCAGTATTTT
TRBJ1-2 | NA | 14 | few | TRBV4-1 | CASSRQPREGGYTF | TGCGCCAGCAGCCGACAGCCCCGCGAAGGTGGCTACACCTTC
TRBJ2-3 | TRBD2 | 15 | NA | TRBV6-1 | CASRFGTRPTDTQYF | TGTGCCAGCAGGTTCGGGACTAGACCCACAGATACGCAGTATTTT
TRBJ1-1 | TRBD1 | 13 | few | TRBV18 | CASSQGASTEAFF | TGTGCCAGCTCGCAGGGGGCTAGCACTGAAGCTTTCTTT
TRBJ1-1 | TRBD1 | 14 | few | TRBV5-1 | CASSLGTGSTEAFF | TGCGCCAGCAGCTTAGGGACAGGATCCACTGAAGCTTTCTTT
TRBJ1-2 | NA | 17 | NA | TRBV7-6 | CASSSTRQGGRRDGYTF | TGTGCCAGCAGTTCAACCCGGCAGGGAGGTCGTAGAGATGGCTACACCTTC
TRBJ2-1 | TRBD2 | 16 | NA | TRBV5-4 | CASSLGNGRADNEQFF | TGTGCCAGCAGCTTGGGTAACGGGAGGGCCGACAATGAGCAGTTCTTC
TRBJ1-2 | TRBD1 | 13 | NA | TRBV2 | CASSETGGDGYTF | TGTGCCAGCAGTGAAACAGGGGGCGATGGCTACACCTTC
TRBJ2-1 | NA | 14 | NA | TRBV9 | CASSWGPNYNEQFF | TGTGCCAGCTCGTGGGGGCCGAACTACAATGAGCAGTTCTTC
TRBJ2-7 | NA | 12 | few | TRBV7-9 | CASSFPGYEQYF | TGTGCCAGCAGCTTCCCGGGATACGAGCAGTACTTC
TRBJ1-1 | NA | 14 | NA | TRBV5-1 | CASSLDRANTEAFF | TGCGCCAGCAGCTTGGACAGGGCTAACACTGAAGCTTTCTTT
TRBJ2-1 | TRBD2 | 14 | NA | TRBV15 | CATRRSGVWNEQFF | TGTGCCACCAGAAGGAGCGGGGTATGGAATGAGCAGTTCTTC
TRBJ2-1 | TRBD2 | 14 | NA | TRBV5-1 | CASSYSGSYNEQFF | TGCGCCAGCAGCTATAGCGGGAGCTACAATGAGCAGTTCTTC
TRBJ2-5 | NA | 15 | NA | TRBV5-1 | CASSLGPRGQETQYF | TGCGCCAGCAGCTTGGGGCCGAGGGGGCAAGAGACCCAGTACTTC
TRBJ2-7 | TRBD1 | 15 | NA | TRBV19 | CASSPGTGSLYEQYF | TGTGCCAGTAGCCCAGGGACAGGGTCTCTTTACGAGCAGTACTTC
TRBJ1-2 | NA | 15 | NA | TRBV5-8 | CASSLLGAYSGGYTF | TGTGCCAGCAGCTTGCTGGGAGCCTATTCGGGTGGCTACACCTTC
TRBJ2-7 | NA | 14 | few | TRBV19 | CASSFSGVSYEQYF | TGTGCCAGTAGTTTCTCCGGGGTCTCCTACGAGCAGTACTTC